Each of the 6 T cell receptor beta chains below was sequenced from the same sample in a study of blood T cell repertoires in COVID-19 (dated by TCRdb to the early 2020s). The library was prepared using the immunoSEQ multiplex PCR assay. TCRdb re-hosts the immuneACCESS table, in-frame sequences only. Its copies lack some clones; in the studies checked, an unresolved V gene accounts for under half of them, and the cause for the rest is not known. The sample profile shows 190,000 or so clones; around four fifths of them were found once. Clones ranked in the top ten supply less than 3.5% of the sample. Sample: peripheral blood. All receptors come from a man in his fifties with active or convalescent COVID-19.

The chain carries TRBV19 and TRBJ1-5, with D possibly matching TRBD1 (5 bases). The CDR3 has 14 residues. Germline CDR1 LNHDA, CDR2 SQIVND (reference sequence). Trimming pared 5 bases from V and 4 bases from J, leaving 12 bases between. The CDR3 sequence: CASSPTNRNQPQHF. The CDR3 coding sequence is TGTGCCAGTAGTCCCACTAACAGGAATCAGCCCCAGCATTTT.

This clone was observed a handful of times. The chain employs TRBV2 and TRBJ1-4, with D maybe TRBD1 (5 bases). This CDR3 comprises 15 residues. The germline V and J ends were trimmed by 4 bases and 3 bases, with 12 bases remaining between them. Germline V gene sequence: CDR1 SNHLY, CDR2 FYNNEI. Written as DNA, the CDR3 is TGTGCCAGCAGTGGGTTAGGGGCGTCTAATGAAAAACTGTTTTTT. This encodes CASSGLGASNEKLFF.

Points on this clone: The identical CDR3 is also encoded by other nucleotide sequences in the sample. J is TRBJ2-1 and V is TRBV18; D is unresolved. The germline V gene encodes CDR1 KGHSH and CDR2 LQKENI. V lost 1 base and J 5 bases, leaving 3 bases between the germline ends. CDR3 length equals 12 residues. The CDR3 bases are TGTGCCAGCTCACCACGAGACAATGAGCAGTTCTTC. It yields the protein CASSPRDNEQFF.

The rearrangement uses TRBV19 and TRBJ1-2; 9 bases map to TRBD1. Germline trimming cut 6 bases from V and 1 base from J; bases unmatched to any gene: 6. The CDR3 loop spans 15 amino acids. Germline CDR1 reads LNHDA; CDR2 reads SQIVND (reference sequence). CDR3 sequence reads: CASSLGQGINYGYTF. CDR3 coding DNA: TGTGCCAGTAGCTTGGGACAGGGCATTAACTATGGCTACACCTTC.

The V call is TRBV19, the J call TRBJ1-5; D not resolved. The CDR3 has 15 amino acids. V lost 5 bases, J lost 5 bases, and 16 bases lay in between. Germline CDR1 LNHDA, CDR2 SQIVND (reference sequence). The CDR3 region is CASSYRVSADQPQHF. The DNA of the CDR3 is TGTGCCAGTAGTTACCGGGTCAGCGCGGATCAGCCCCAGCATTTT.

The chain combines TRBV7-9 with TRBJ2-7, with unresolved D. Germline CDR1 and CDR2: SEHNR and FQNEAQ (reference sequence). V lost 7 bases to trimming and J lost 6 bases, with 22 bases between them. CDR3 length: 15 residues. The CDR3 sequence: CASTTGARKESEQYF. The CDR3 bases are TGTGCCAGCACCACCGGTGCGAGAAAGGAGTCCGAGCAGTACTTC. Variable domain in full (rest from reference TRBV7-9 and TRBJ2-7): DTGVSQNPRHKITKRGQNVTFRCDPISEHNRLYWYRQTLGQGPEFLTYFQNEAQLEKSRLLSDRFSAERPKGSFSTLEIQRTEQGDSAMYLCASTTGARKESEQYFGPGTRLTVT.